The clone carrying this TCR beta chain appeared many times. The data were obtained in a study of blood T cells in healthy people across ages. The CDR3 has 16 residues. Trimming took off 0 bases at V and 3 bases at J, with 15 bases between the two ends. Looked up from germline, CDR1 is MGHRA and CDR2 is YSYEKL. The use of a sample-barcoded 5' primer and a J-beta primer mix characterized a second PCR of roughly 6 to 12 cycles. TCRdb reprocessed the 5' RACE reads via MiXCR and lists one record per CDR3 protein. Among almost 300,000 distinct CDR3 sequences, about 25% were seen once, and the ten largest hold 29%.

This TCR was sampled from a woman aged 70-85 years in good health. The chain couples TRBV4-1 to TRBJ2-7, with D possibly TRBD2 on 5 matching bases. The specimen was blood. The CDR3 DNA reads TGCGCCAGCAGCCAAGATCCCCTAGCCCTTGACTACGAGCAGTACTTC. Protein product: CASSQDPLALDYEQYF.